The present T cell receptor (beta chain) was sequenced within a study of vaccination effects on CD4 cells after COVID-19 (dated by TCRdb to 2021 to 2024). Regarding the research as a whole: The ViraFEST assay stimulated PBMC with viral peptide pools and then used TCR sequencing to identify antigen-specific CD4+ T cell clonotypes by expansion. Each participant got two doses of an mRNA SARS-CoV-2 vaccine, either BNT162b2 or mRNA-1273. A total of approximately 9 COVID-19 convalescent patients and several SARS-CoV-2-naive healthy vaccine recipients were included in the full study. SARS-CoV-2 spike-specific CD4+ TCR repertoires from before and after mRNA vaccination were compared in COVID-19 convalescent patients and in infection-naive vaccine recipients. Cultures from other donors in the study were sequenced using the Oncomine TCR Beta short-read assay on an Illumina iSeq 100. Under 2.5 million PBMC per well were cultured with about 9.6 ug/ml peptides in IMDM containing around 5% human AB serum, roughly 10 IU/ml IL-2 and gentamicin. The investigation overall reported the following: In healthy vaccine recipients, vaccine-induced clones were almost all SARS-CoV-2 mono-reactive, with only 1 of 255 cross-reactive with common cold coronaviruses. Clones induced by infection and clones induced by vaccination both contracted markedly at late timepoints after vaccination, which fits with T cell responses waning over time. Limitations of the study were the small number of convalescent patients and the absence of early post-infection timepoints.

After less than 13 days of culture, CD4+ T cells were isolated with the EasySep CD4+ T cell isolation kit. Healthy vaccine recipients had no prior SARS-CoV-2 infection, confirmed by negative nucleocapsid antibodies before and after vaccination. On days 3 and 7, half of the culture medium was replaced with fresh IL-2-containing medium. Unless otherwise noted, each peptide stimulation condition was cultured in triplicate wells. PBMC were separated from whole blood using Ficoll-Paque Plus gradient centrifugation and were then either cryopreserved at -140C or used fresh. The QIAamp micro DNA kit was used to extract genomic DNA from the cultured CD4+ T cells. A distance of 11 bases separates the germline ends of V and J, which lose 3 bases and 6 bases respectively. Based on the germline V gene, the CDR1 and CDR2 sequences are KGHSH and LQKENI. The CDR3 runs 14 amino acids, cysteine and phenylalanine included. CDR3 DNA only is kept here, 42 bases in frame from base 1.

In the case of this clone: No antigen is known for it. No base quality information exists; no much larger clone differs at one position.

Receptor amplification or capture employed the immunoSEQ multiplex PCR assay. DNA from the cultured, isolated CD4+ T cells was subjected to TCR beta CDR3 sequencing. The original methods were these. Non-productive TCR sequences were removed, reads were trimmed to the CDR3 region, and CDR3s of at least 7 amino acids were retained. Antigen-specific clonotypes were identified using the MANAFEST web app by comparison of expansion in peptide wells against reference cultures. For clones to be considered positive, expansion at FDR<0.05 versus reference and all other wells, an odds ratio above 5, and a frequency above 0.1% in two replicate wells were required. A clonotype was called cross-reactive if it was significantly expanded both in SARS-CoV-2 spike wells and in at least one common cold coronavirus spike condition. CDR3 similarity was assessed by Levenshtein distance using the stringdist R package, and unrooted trees were constructed with ape in R 3.6.1. TCRdb provides this immuneACCESS table in a form limited to in-frame rearrangements. Some clones are lacking; in checked studies, under half of them reflect an unresolved V gene, and why the rest are absent is not known. The V and J calls and clone size were taken over from that table, and D and trimming were inferred from the DNA. This sample comprises 70,000 to 85,000 clones, about 74% of them detected only once. The ten largest clonotypes hold about 2.1% of the sample.

The sequence was collected from a human donor who received a COVID-19 vaccine. The sequencing used CD4+ T cells from PBMCs cultured without peptide, collected before COVID-19 vaccination. This receptor chain uses TRBV18 and TRBJ2-2; the D gene is perhaps TRBD2, on 6 matching bases. The nucleotides are TGTGCCAGCTCACCTCCCGGAGGGTCCGGGGAGCTGTTTTTT. Its translation reads: CASSPPGGSGELFF.